This T cell receptor (beta chain) was identified in a study of siplizumab effects on memory and regulatory T cells. Findings and caveats of the study: Naive T cells seemed more diverse than memory cells and seemed major alloresponse contributors.

A note on this clone: Its antigen is currently unknown.

Sequencing was performed with immunoSEQ multiplex PCR; in TCRdb, only in-frame clones are kept and a portion is missing. The table has 100,000 or so clones, 90% to 95% seen once. Germline CDR1 LNHDA, CDR2 SQIVND (reference sequence). With V trimmed by 5 bases and J by 8 bases, 7 bases remained unmatched. There are 14 residues in the CDR3. The chain employs TRBV19 and TRBJ2-1; 9 bases map to TRBD1. Sequenced material: non-Treg CD4+ T cells sorted from blood. The receptor was isolated from a human donor in good health. Here the CDR3 DNA reads TGTGCCAGTAGTGCGACAGGGGGAAGGCATGAGCAGTTCTTC. The encoded protein is CASSATGGRHEQFF.